This TCR beta chain derives from a study of T cells expressing NK-cell markers. Looking at the study overall: According to the study, TCR beta repertoires originated from sorted CD3+CD56+NKG2C+, CD3+CD56+NKG2C- and CD3+CD56-NKG2C+ T cells. Eight donors were sequenced, of whom seven were HCMV-seropositive, while the remaining one was HCMV-seronegative. Findings and limits, study-wide: In several donors, dominant clonotypes made up about 28.3-65% of CD3+CD56-NKG2C+ cells.

Making the TCR beta cDNA relied on 5'RACE template switching with UMIs. Reanalyzing the 5' RACE reads, TCRdb keeps one entry per CDR3 protein, without DNA. This table holds about 440,000 distinct CDR3 sequences. The CDR3 length is 16 residues. Details on this clonotype: Its target is unknown.

This chain joins TRBV12-3 or TRBV12-4 and TRBJ1-6; the TCRdb call, TRBD1, lacks DNA for checking. What was sequenced was blood T cells: a sorted CD56 or NKG2C T cell subset, CD4+ or CD8+ T cells, or bulk PBMC T cells (not recorded which). The TCR comes from a woman aged 18 to 75 in good health. Here the CDR3 reads CASSLAQTGGRSPLHF.